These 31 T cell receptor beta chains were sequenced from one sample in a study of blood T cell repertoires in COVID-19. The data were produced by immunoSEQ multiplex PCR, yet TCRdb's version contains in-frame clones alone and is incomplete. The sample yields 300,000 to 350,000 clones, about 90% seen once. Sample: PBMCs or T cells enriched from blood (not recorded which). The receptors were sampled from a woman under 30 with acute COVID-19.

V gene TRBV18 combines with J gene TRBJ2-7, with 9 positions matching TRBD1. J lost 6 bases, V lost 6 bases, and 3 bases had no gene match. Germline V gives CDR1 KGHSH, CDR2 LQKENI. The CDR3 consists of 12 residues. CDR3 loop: CASSQTGGEQYF. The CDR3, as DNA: TGTGCCAGCTCGCAGACAGGGGGCGAGCAGTACTTC.

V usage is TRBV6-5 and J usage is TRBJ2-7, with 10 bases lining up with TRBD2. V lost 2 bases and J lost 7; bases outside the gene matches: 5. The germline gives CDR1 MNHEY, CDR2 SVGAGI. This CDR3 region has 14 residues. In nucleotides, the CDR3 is TGTGCCAGCAGTTACCTAGCGGGAGCTCGTGAGCAGTACTTC. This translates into CASSYLAGAREQYF.

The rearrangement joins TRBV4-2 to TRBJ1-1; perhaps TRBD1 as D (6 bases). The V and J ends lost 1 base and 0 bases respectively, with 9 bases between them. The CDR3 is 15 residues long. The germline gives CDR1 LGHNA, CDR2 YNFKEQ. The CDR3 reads CASSQVGQMNTEAFF. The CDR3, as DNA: TGTGCCAGCAGCCAAGTTGGACAGATGAACACTGAAGCTTTCTTT.

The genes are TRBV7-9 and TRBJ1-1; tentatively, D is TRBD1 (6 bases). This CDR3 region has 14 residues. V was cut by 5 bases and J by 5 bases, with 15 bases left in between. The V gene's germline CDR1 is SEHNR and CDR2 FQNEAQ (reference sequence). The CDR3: CASSPSRGATEAFF. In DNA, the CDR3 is TGTGCCAGCAGCCCATCCCGGGGGGCGACTGAAGCTTTCTTT.

CDR3 amino acids: CASSLVRGGATDTQYF. The CDR3 nucleotides read TGTGCCAGCAGCCTCGTAAGGGGGGGCGCGACAGATACGCAGTATTTT. The chain joins TRBV28 to TRBJ2-3; possible D gene TRBD2, 7 bases. V lost 6 bases to trimming and J lost 3 bases, with 19 bases between them. This CDR3 has 16 residues. Germline V lookup: CDR1 MDHEN, CDR2 SYDVKM.

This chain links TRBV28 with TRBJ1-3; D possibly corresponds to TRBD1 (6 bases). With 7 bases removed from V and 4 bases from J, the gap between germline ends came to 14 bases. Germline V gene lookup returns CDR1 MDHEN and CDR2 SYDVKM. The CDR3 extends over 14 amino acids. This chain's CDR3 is CASNFQGSGNTIYF. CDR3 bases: TGTGCCAGCAACTTCCAGGGGTCGGGAAACACCATATATTTT. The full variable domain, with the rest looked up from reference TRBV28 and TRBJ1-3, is DVKVTQSSRYLVKRTGEKVFLECVQDMDHENMFWYRQDPGLGLRLIYFSYDVKMKEKGDIPEGYSVSREKKERFSLILESASTNQTSMYLCASNFQGSGNTIYFGEGSWLTVV.

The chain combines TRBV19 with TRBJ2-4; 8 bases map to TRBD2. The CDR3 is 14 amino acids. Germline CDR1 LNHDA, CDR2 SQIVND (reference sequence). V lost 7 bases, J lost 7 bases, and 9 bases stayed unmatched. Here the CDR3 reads CASTKGLGGNIQYF. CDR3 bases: TGTGCCAGTACCAAGGGACTAGGGGGGAACATTCAGTACTTC.

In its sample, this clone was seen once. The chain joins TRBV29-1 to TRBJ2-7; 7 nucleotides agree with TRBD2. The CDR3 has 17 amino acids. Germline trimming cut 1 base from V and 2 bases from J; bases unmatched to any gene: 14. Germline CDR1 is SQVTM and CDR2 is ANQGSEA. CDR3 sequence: CSVEVLADKTATYEQYF. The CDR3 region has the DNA TGCAGCGTTGAAGTCCTAGCGGACAAGACAGCTACCTACGAGCAGTACTTC.

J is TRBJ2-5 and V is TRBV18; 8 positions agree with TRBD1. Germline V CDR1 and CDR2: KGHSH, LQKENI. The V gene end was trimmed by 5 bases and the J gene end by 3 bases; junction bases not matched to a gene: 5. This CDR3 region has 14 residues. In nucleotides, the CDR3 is TGTGCCAGCTCATCTCGACAGGGGAAAGAGACCCAGTACTTC. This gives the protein CASSSRQGKETQYF. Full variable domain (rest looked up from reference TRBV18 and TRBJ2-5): NAGVMQNPRHLVRRRGQEARLRCSPMKGHSHVYWYRQLPEEGLKFMVYLQKENIIDESGMPKERFSAEFPKEGPSILRIQQVVRGDSAAYFCASSSRQGKETQYFGPGTRLLVL.

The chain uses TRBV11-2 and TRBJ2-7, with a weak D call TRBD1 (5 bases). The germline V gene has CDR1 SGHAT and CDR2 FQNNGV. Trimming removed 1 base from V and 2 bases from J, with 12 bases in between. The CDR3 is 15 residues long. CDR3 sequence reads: CASSLGQFLAYEQYF. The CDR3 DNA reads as TGTGCCAGCAGCTTAGGACAGTTCCTTGCCTACGAGCAGTACTTC.

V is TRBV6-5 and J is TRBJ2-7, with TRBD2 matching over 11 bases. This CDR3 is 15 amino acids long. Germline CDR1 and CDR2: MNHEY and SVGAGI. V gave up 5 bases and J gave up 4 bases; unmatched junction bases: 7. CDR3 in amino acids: CASSNIAGGPYEQYF. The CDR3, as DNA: TGTGCCAGCAGTAACATAGCGGGAGGGCCTTACGAGCAGTACTTC.

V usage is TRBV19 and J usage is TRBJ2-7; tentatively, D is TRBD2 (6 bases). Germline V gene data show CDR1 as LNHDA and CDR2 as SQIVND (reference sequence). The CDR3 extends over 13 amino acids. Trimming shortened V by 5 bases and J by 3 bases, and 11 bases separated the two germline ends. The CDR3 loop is CASSFGGFYEQYF. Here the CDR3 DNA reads TGTGCCAGTAGTTTTGGGGGGTTCTACGAGCAGTACTTC. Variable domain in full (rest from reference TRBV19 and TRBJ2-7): DGGITQSPKYLFRKEGQNVTLSCEQNLNHDAMYWYRQDPGQGLRLIYYSQIVNDFQKGDIAEGYSVSREKKESFPLTVTSAQKNPTAFYLCASSFGGFYEQYFGPGTRLTVT.

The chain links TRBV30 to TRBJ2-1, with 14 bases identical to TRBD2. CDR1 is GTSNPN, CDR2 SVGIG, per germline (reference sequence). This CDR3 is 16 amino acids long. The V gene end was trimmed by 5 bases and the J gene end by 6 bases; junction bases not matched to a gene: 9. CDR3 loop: CAWSSGTSGSINEQFF. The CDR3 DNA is TGTGCCTGGTCCTCCGGGACTAGCGGGAGTATCAATGAGCAGTTCTTC.

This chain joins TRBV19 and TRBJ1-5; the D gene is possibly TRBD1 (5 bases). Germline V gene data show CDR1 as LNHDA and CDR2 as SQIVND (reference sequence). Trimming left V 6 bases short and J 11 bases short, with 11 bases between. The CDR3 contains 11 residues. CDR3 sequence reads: CASSLQGSQHF. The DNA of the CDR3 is TGTGCCAGTAGCCTGCAGGGTTCCCAGCATTTT.

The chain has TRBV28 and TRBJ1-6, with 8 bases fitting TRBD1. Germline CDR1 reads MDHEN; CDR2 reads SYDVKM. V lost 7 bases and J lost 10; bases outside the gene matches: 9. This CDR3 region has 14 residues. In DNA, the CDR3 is TGTGCCAGCACCGGACAGGGAGGTTACTCACCCCTCCACTTT. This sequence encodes CASTGQGGYSPLHF.

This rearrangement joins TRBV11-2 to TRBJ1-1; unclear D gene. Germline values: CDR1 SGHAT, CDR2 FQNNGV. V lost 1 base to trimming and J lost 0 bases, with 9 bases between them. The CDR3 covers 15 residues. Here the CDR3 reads CASSLGLYMNTEAFF. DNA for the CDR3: TGTGCCAGCAGCTTAGGACTGTACATGAACACTGAAGCTTTCTTT.

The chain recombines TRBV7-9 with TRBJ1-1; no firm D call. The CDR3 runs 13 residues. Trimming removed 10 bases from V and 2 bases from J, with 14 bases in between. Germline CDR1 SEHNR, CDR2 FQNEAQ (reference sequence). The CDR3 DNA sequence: TGTGCCACGGATCGTGGAGGTAACACTGAAGCTTTCTTT. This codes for CATDRGGNTEAFF.

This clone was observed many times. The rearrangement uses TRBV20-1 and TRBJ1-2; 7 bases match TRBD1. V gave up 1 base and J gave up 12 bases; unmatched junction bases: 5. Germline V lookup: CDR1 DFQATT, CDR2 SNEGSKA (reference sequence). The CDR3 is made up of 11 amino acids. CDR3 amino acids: CSARVRQGHTF. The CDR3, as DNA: TGCAGTGCTAGAGTACGACAGGGCCACACCTTC.

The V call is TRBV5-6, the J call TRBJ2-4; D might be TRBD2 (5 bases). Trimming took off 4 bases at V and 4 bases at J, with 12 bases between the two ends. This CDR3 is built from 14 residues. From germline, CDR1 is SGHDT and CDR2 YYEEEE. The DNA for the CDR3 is TGTGCCAGCAGCCGGGAATGGGCGAAAAACATTCAGTACTTC. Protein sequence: CASSREWAKNIQYF.

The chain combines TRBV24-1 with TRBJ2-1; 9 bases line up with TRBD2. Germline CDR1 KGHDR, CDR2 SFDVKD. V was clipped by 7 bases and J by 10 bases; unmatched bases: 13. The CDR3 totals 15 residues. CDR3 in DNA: TGTGCCACCAGGACAGCGGGAGGTGGGGCTGAGGAGCAGTTCTTC. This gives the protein CATRTAGGGAEEQFF.

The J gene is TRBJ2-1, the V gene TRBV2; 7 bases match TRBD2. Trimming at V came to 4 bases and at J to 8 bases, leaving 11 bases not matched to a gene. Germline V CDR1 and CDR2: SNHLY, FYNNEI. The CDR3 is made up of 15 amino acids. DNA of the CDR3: TGTGCCAGCAGTGGAGGCGGGAGTATCGCCGATGAGCAGTTCTTC. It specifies CASSGGGSIADEQFF.

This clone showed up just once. This chain's CDR3 is CASSQGTSVNTEAFF. The CDR3 nucleotides are TGTGCCAGCAGCCAAGGGACATCGGTGAACACTGAAGCTTTCTTT. This sequence joins TRBV3-1 (or the pseudogene TRBV3-2) and TRBJ1-1, with D possibly being TRBD1 (5 bases). Between the trimmed V and J ends, which lost 1 base and 0 bases, there was a span of 9 bases. The CDR3 totals 15 residues. Germline-derived CDR1 and CDR2 are LGHDT and YNNKEL (reference sequence).

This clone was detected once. The CDR3 spells CASGPGTAYNEQFF. DNA of the CDR3: TGTGCCAGCGGTCCCGGGACTGCTTACAATGAGCAGTTCTTC. The rearrangement joins TRBV28 to TRBJ2-1; D possibly corresponds to TRBD2 (6 bases). The CDR3 is 14 amino acids. The ends were cut back, 8 bases at V and 4 bases at J, with 15 bases in the middle. The germline V gene encodes CDR1 MDHEN and CDR2 SYDVKM.

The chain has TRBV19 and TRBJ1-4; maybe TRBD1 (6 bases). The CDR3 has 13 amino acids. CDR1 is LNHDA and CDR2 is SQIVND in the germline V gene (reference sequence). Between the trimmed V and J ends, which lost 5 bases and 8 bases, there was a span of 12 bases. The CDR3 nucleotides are TGTGCCAGTAGTTCAGGGGCCGAAGAAAAACTGTTTTTT. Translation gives CASSSGAEEKLFF. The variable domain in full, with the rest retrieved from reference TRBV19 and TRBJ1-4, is DGGITQSPKYLFRKEGQNVTLSCEQNLNHDAMYWYRQDPGQGLRLIYYSQIVNDFQKGDIAEGYSVSREKKESFPLTVTSAQKNPTAFYLCASSSGAEEKLFFGSGTQLSVL.

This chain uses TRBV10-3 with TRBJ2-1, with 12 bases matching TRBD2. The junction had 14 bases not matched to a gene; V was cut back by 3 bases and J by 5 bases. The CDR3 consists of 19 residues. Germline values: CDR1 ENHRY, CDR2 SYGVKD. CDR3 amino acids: CAISDNTKAGLAGNNEQFF. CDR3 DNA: TGTGCCATCAGTGATAATACTAAAGCCGGACTAGCGGGGAACAATGAGCAGTTCTTC.

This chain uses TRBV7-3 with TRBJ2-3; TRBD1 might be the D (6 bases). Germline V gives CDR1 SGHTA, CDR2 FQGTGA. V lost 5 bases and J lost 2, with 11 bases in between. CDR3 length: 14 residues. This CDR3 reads CASSVDRTTDTQYF. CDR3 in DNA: TGTGCCAGCAGCGTTGACAGGACCACAGATACGCAGTATTTT.

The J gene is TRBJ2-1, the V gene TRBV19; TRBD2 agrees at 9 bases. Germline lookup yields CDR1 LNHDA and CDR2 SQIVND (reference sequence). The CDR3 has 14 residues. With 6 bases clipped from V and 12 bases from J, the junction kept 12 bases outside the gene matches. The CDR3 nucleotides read TGTGCCAGTAGGACTCCCTCTCTAGCGGGAAGGCAGTTCTTC. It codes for CASRTPSLAGRQFF. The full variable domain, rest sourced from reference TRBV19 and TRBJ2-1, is DGGITQSPKYLFRKEGQNVTLSCEQNLNHDAMYWYRQDPGQGLRLIYYSQIVNDFQKGDIAEGYSVSREKKESFPLTVTSAQKNPTAFYLCASRTPSLAGRQFFGPGTRLTVL.

The CDR3 reads CASSLRPGGNQPQHF. CDR3 coding DNA: TGTGCCAGCAGTTTAAGGCCAGGGGGGAATCAGCCCCAGCATTTT. This sequence joins TRBV27 and TRBJ1-5; TRBD1 matches 7 bases. The CDR3 contains 15 residues. The V segment lost 2 bases and the J segment 4 bases; nucleotides outside the gene matches: 5. Germline CDR1 MNHEY, CDR2 SMNVEV (reference sequence).

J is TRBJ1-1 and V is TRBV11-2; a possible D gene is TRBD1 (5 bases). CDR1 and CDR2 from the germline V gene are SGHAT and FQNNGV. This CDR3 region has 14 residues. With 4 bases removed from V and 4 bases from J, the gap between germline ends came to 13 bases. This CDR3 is CASSSLVGGTEAFF. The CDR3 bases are TGTGCCAGCAGCTCCTTAGTGGGGGGCACTGAAGCTTTCTTT.

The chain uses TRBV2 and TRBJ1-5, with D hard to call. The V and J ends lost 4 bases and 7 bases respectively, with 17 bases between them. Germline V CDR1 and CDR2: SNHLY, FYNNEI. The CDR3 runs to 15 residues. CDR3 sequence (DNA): TGTGCCAGCAGTGTGTATGAGTCGGGAGGCCAGCCCCAGCATTTT. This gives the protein CASSVYESGGQPQHF. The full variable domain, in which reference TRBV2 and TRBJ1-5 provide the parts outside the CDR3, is EPEVTQTPSHQVTQMGQEVILRCVPISNHLYFYWYRQILGQKVEFLVSFYNNEISEKSEIFDDQFSVERPDGSNFTLKIRSTKLEDSAMYFCASSVYESGGQPQHFGDGTRLSIL.

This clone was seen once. The chain's CDR3 is CSVGQGRTGPQHF. CDR3 bases: TGCAGCGTGGGACAGGGGCGGACAGGTCCCCAGCATTTT. The V call is TRBV29-1, the J call TRBJ1-5; 10 bases match TRBD1. V lost 6 bases and J lost 10; bases outside the gene matches: 9. The CDR3 runs 13 residues. Per the germline V gene, CDR1 is SQVTM and CDR2 is ANQGSEA. Combining the CDR3 with reference TRBV29-1 and TRBJ1-5 gives the whole variable domain SAVISQKPSRDICQRGTSLTIQCQVDSQVTMMFWYRQQPGQSLTLIATANQGSEATYESGFVIDKFPISRPNLTFSTLTVSNMSPEDSSIYLCSVGQGRTGPQHFGDGTRLSIL.